The 3 T cell receptor beta chains presented below share a single source sample, sequenced in a study of shared clonotypes between healthy human individuals (dated by TCRdb to about 2020). Libraries were built with the immunoSEQ multiplex PCR assay. The source is immuneACCESS, and TCRdb retained only in-frame sequences with V and J called. Part of the clones is not carried over; for the studies checked, unresolved V genes explain less than half of this, and the remainder is unexplained. The sample table shows roughly 1,100,000 clones, and approximately 68% are seen once. About 1.5% of the sample goes to the ten largest clones. The sample was memory CD4+ T cells sorted from blood. The meaning of the sample's cell subset or site label: CD45RA-negative fraction. Receptors were obtained from a man between 18 and 35 years old in good health.

This clone was detected only a few times. This chain connects TRBV10-1 to TRBJ1-4; 9 nucleotides line up with TRBD1. Trimming took 10 bases from V and 4 from J; bases not matched to a gene: 7. Germline CDR1 reads WNHNN; CDR2 reads SYGVQD (reference sequence). This CDR3 has 14 residues. The CDR3, as DNA: TGCGCCATCGAACCGGGACAGGGTAATGAAAAACTGTTTTTT. Translation gives CAIEPGQGNEKLFF.

In its sample, this clone was seen many times. CDR3 in DNA: TGTGCCAGCAGCCTTACAGGGAACACGGGCTACACCTTC. Translating gives CASSLTGNTGYTF. The J gene is TRBJ1-2, the V gene TRBV7-9, with D maybe TRBD1 (6 bases). CDR3 size: 13 residues. Looked up from germline, CDR1 is SEHNR and CDR2 is FQNEAQ (reference sequence). Trimming shortened V by 5 bases and J by 8 bases, and 15 bases separated the two germline ends.

On this clone: Given a far larger clone just one base away, this is likely a sequencing read error. The CDR3 carries no conserved terminal phenylalanine or tryptophan, so it likely arises from a read error. V gene TRBV2 combines with J gene TRBJ1-2; 7 bases are a match to TRBD1. The CDR3 spans 15 residues. V shed 6 bases and J 7 bases; nucleotides not matched to a gene: 14. Germline CDR1 SNHLY, CDR2 FYNNEI. The CDR3 sequence: CASRATEGASAGYTL. CDR3 sequence (DNA): TGTGCCAGCAGGGCGACCGAGGGGGCTTCGGCTGGCTACACCCTC.